This T cell receptor (beta chain) was identified in a study of T cell changes during pregnancy in multiple sclerosis. This clone was observed a few times. TCRdb keeps only in-frame clones here, not all; method: immunoSEQ multiplex PCR. The table records around 97,000 clones, about nine tenths of them present only once. Germline values: CDR1 SGHTA, CDR2 FQGNSA. Trimming stripped 5 bases from V and 5 bases from J, with 15 bases between. The CDR3 length is 14 residues. The source is a female donor in good health, enrolled as a control in a pregnancy study. This rearrangement joins TRBV7-2 to TRBJ1-1; tentatively, D is TRBD1 (6 bases). The sample was peripheral blood, taken in the second trimester of pregnancy. CDR3 DNA sequence: TGTGCCAGCAGCCCCCACAGGGAGGGGACTGAAGCTTTCTTT. It translates to CASSPHREGTEAFF.